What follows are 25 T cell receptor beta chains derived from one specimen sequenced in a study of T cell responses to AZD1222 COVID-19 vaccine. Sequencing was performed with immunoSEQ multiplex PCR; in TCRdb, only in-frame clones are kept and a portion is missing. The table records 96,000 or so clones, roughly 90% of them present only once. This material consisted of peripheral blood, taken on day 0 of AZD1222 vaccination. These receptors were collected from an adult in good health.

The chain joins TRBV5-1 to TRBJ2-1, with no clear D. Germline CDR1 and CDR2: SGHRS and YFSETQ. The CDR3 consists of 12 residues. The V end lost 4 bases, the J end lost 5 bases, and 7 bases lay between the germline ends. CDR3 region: CASSPHDNEQFF. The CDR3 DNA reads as TGCGCCAGCAGCCCCCACGACAATGAGCAGTTCTTC.

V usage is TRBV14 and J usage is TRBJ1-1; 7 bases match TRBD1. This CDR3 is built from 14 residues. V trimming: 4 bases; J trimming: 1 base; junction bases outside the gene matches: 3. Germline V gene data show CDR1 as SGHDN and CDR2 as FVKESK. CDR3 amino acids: CASSRQGPNTEAFF. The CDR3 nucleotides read TGTGCCAGCAGCCGACAGGGACCGAACACTGAAGCTTTCTTT. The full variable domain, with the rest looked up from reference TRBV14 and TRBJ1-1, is EAGVTQFPSHSVIEKGQTVTLRCDPISGHDNLYWYRRVMGKEIKFLLHFVKESKQDESGMPNNRFLAERTGGTYSTLKVQPAELEDSGVYFCASSRQGPNTEAFFGQGTRLTVV.

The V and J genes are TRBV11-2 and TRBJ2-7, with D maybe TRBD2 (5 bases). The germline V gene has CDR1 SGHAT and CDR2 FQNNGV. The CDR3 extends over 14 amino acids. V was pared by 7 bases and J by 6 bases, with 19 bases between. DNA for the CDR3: TGTGCCAGCACCCTCCGGCTAGCAGGAAGCGAGCAGTACTTC. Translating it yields CASTLRLAGSEQYF.

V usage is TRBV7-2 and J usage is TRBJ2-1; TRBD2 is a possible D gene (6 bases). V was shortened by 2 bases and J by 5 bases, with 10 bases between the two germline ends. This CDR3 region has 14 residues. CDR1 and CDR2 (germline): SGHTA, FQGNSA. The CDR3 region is CASSLYGTHNEQFF. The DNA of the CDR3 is TGTGCCAGCAGCTTATATGGGACTCACAATGAGCAGTTCTTC.

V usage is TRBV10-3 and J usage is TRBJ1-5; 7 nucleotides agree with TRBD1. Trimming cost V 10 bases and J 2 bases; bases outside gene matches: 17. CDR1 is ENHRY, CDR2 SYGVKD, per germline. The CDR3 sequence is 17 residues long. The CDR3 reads CATRRDSWGSGNQPQHF. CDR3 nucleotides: TGTGCCACCCGCCGGGACAGTTGGGGTTCGGGCAATCAGCCCCAGCATTTT.

CDR3 protein: CASSRRGSSGNTIYF. CDR3 DNA sequence: TGTGCCAGCAGTCGGAGGGGATCCTCTGGAAACACCATATATTTT. V usage is TRBV6-5 and J usage is TRBJ1-3, with D perhaps TRBD1 (5 bases). The germline gives CDR1 MNHEY, CDR2 SVGAGI. The CDR3 covers 15 residues. The V and J ends lost 5 bases and 0 bases respectively, with 11 bases between them.

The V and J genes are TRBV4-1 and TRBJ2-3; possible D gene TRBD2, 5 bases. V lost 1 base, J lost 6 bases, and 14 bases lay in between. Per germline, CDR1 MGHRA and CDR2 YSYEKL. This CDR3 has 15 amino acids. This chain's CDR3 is CASSQADLAQDTQYF. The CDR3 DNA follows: TGCGCCAGCAGCCAAGCGGACTTAGCACAGGATACGCAGTATTTT.

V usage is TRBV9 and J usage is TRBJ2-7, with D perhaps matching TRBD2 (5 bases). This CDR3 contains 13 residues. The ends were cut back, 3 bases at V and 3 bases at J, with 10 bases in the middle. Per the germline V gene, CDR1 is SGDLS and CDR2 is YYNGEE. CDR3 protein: CASSDGRGYEQYF. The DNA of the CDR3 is TGTGCCAGCAGCGATGGACGGGGCTACGAGCAGTACTTC.

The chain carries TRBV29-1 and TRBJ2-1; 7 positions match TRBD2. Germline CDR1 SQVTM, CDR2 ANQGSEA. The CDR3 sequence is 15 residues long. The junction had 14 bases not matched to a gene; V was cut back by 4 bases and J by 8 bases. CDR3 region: CSVGSDGRESYEQFF. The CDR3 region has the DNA TGCAGCGTTGGATCGGACGGGCGGGAGAGTTATGAGCAGTTCTTC.

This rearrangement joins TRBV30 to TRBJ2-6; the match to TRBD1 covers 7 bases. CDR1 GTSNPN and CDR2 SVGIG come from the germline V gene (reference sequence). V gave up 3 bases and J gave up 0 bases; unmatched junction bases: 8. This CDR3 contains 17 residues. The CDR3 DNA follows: TGTGCCTGGAGCACCGGGACAGACCCCTCTGGGGCCAACGTCCTGACTTTC. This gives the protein CAWSTGTDPSGANVLTF.

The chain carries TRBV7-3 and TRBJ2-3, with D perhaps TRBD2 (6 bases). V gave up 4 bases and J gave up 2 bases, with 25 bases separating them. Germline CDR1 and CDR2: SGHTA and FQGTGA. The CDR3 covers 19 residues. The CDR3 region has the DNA TGTGCCAGCAGCTCCCTAACCGGCCGGGGCCCGGGAGCCACAGATACGCAGTATTTT. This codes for CASSSLTGRGPGATDTQYF.

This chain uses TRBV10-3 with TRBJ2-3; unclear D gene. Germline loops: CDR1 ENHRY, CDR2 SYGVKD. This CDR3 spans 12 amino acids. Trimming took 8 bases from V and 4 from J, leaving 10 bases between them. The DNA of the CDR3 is TGTGCCATCGGTGGGCAGGCAGATACGCAGTATTTT. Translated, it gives CAIGGQADTQYF.

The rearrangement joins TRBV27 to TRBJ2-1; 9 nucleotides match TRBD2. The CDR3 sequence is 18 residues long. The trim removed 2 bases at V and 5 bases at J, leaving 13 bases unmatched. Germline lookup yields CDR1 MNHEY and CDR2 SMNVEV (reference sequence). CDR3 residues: CASSLIQGSGRPNNEQFF. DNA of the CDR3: TGTGCCAGCAGTTTAATCCAGGGGAGCGGGAGGCCCAACAATGAGCAGTTCTTC.

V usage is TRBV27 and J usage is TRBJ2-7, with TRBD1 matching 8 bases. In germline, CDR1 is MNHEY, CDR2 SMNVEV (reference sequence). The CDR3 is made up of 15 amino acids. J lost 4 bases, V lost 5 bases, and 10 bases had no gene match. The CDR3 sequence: CASSPRDRKAYEQYF. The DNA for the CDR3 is TGTGCCAGCAGTCCGCGGGACAGGAAGGCATACGAGCAGTACTTC.

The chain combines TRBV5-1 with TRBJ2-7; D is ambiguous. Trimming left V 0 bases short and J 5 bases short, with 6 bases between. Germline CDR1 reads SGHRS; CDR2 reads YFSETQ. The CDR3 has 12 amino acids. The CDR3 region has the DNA TGCGCCAGCAGCTTGGCCTCTGACGAGCAGTACTTC. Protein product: CASSLASDEQYF.

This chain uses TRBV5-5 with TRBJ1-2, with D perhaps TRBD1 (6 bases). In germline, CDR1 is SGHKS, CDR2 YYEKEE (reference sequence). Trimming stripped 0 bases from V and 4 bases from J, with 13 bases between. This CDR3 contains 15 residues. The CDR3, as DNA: TGTGCCAGCAGCTTGGTGGACAGTGAACTCTATGGCTACACCTTC. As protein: CASSLVDSELYGYTF.

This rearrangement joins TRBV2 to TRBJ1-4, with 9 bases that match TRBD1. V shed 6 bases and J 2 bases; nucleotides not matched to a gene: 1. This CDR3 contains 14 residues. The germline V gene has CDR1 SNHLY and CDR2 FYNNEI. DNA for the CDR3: TGTGCCAGCAGAGACAGGGGGACTAATGAAAAACTGTTTTTT. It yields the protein CASRDRGTNEKLFF.

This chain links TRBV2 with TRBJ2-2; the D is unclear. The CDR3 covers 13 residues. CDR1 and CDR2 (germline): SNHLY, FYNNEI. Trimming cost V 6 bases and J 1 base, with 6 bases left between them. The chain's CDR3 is CASRSLNTGELFF. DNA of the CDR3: TGTGCCAGCAGATCTTTGAACACCGGGGAGCTGTTTTTT.

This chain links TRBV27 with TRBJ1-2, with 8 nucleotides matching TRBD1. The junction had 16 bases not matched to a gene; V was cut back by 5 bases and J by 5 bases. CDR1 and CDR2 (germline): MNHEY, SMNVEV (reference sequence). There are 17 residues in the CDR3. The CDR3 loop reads CASSLTLTGAQTYGYTF. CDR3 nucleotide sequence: TGTGCCAGCAGTCTAACCTTGACAGGGGCCCAGACGTATGGCTACACCTTC.

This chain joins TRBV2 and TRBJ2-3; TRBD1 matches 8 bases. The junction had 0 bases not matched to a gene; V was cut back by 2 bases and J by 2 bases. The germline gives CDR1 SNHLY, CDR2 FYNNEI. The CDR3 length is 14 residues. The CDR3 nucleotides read TGTGCCAGCAGTGAACAGGGGGCCACAGATACGCAGTATTTT. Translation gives CASSEQGATDTQYF.

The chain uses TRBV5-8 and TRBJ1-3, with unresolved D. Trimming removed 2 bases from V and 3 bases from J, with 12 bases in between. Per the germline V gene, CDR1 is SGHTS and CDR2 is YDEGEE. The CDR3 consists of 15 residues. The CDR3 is CASSFRRARGNTIYF. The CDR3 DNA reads TGTGCCAGCAGCTTCAGAAGGGCTCGTGGAAACACCATATATTTT.

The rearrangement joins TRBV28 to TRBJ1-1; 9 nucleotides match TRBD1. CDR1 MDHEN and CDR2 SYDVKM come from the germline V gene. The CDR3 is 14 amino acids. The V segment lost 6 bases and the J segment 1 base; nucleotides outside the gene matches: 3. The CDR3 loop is CASRTTGGNTEAFF. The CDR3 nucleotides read TGTGCCAGCAGGACGACAGGGGGGAACACTGAAGCTTTCTTT.

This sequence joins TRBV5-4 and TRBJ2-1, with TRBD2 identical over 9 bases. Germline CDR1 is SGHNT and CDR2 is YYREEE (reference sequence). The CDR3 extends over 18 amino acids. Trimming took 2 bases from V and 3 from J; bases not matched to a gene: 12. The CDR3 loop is CASSFETSGGGGYNEQFF. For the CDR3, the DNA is TGTGCCAGCAGCTTCGAGACTAGCGGAGGAGGAGGCTACAATGAGCAGTTCTTC.

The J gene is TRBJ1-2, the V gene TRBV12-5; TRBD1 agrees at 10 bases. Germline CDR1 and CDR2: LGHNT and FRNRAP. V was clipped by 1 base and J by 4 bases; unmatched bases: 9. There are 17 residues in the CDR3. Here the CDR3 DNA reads TGTGCTAGTGGTTTGGACCCTTCGGACAGGGGGGTCTATGGCTACACCTTC. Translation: CASGLDPSDRGVYGYTF.

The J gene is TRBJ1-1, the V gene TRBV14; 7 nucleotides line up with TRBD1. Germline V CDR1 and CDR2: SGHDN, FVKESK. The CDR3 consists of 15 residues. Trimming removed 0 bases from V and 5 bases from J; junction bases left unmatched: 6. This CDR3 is CASSQDPLQGTEAFF. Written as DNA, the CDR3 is TGTGCCAGCAGCCAAGATCCCCTACAGGGGACTGAAGCTTTCTTT.